This TCR beta chain was recorded in a study of cytomegalovirus exposure and HLA in healthy donors. Primers included in the PCR were 60 Vbeta and 13 Jbeta primers. TCRdb keeps only in-frame clones here, not all; method: immunoSEQ multiplex PCR. The table shows under 200,000 clones, with around 79% occurring only once. The V end was cut by 2 bases, the J end by 3 bases, with 10 bases between. The CDR3 consists of 13 residues. The germline gives CDR1 SQVTM, CDR2 ANQGSEA. The gene calls are TRBV29-1 and TRBJ1-2, with D perhaps TRBD1 (6 bases). The sequenced sample was PBMCs. The source of this sequence is a middle-aged woman in good health and CMV-seropositive. CDR3 loop: CSVEQGIYYGYTF. The CDR3 region has the DNA TGCAGCGTTGAACAGGGGATCTACTATGGCTACACCTTC.